Each of the 9 T cell receptor beta chains below was sequenced from the same sample in a study of blood T cell repertoires in COVID-19. Profiled with immunoSEQ multiplex PCR; TCRdb holds only in-frame clones, not every one. The table lists 150,000 or so clones, just under 85% of them singletons. The source material was PBMCs or T cells enriched from blood (not recorded which). The receptors originated from a man between 50 and 59 years old who had recovered from COVID-19.

The chain carries TRBV20-1 and TRBJ1-1; D is perhaps TRBD1 (5 bases). The V and J ends lost 6 bases and 11 bases respectively, with 16 bases between them. The CDR3 contains 11 residues. Germline V lookup: CDR1 DFQATT, CDR2 SNEGSKA (reference sequence). CDR3 protein: CSAPTSGGAFF. The CDR3 bases are TGCAGTGCGCCGACCTCGGGGGGGGCTTTCTTT.

The gene calls are TRBV11-1 and TRBJ2-5; a weak D match, TRBD1 (6 bases). The length of the CDR3 is 15 residues. Per the germline V gene, CDR1 is SGHAT and CDR2 is FQDESV (reference sequence). Trimming pared 4 bases from V and 4 bases from J, leaving 16 bases between. CDR3 protein: CASSYITGSGETQYF. The CDR3, as DNA: TGTGCCAGCAGCTACATTACAGGGTCCGGAGAGACCCAGTACTTC.

V is TRBV28 and J is TRBJ2-3; D possibly corresponds to TRBD2 (5 bases). Germline V gene lookup returns CDR1 MDHEN and CDR2 SYDVKM. The CDR3 runs 18 residues. Trimming stripped 4 bases from V and 0 bases from J, with 20 bases between. The CDR3 reads CASSSPALAMTSTDTQYF. DNA of the CDR3: TGTGCCAGCAGTTCACCCGCCTTAGCGATGACTAGCACAGATACGCAGTATTTT.

This chain connects TRBV19 to TRBJ2-2; 7 nucleotides agree with TRBD1. V was clipped by 5 bases and J by 4 bases; unmatched bases: 4. The CDR3 has 14 amino acids. Germline CDR1 reads LNHDA; CDR2 reads SQIVND (reference sequence). CDR3 in DNA: TGTGCCAGTAGTGACCCAGGGGGCACCGGGGAGCTGTTTTTT. Translating gives CASSDPGGTGELFF.

The chain joins TRBV28 to TRBJ1-2, with TRBD1 identical over 12 bases. The CDR3 consists of 15 residues. Germline V gene lookup returns CDR1 MDHEN and CDR2 SYDVKM. Germline trimming cut 5 bases from V and 8 bases from J; bases unmatched to any gene: 9. The CDR3 DNA follows: TGTGCCAGCAGTCTAGGGGACAGGGGGCGTCAAGGCTACACCTTC. Residues: CASSLGDRGRQGYTF.

This chain uses TRBV11-1 with TRBJ1-5; 7 bases are shared with TRBD1. Per the germline V gene, CDR1 is SGHAT and CDR2 is FQDESV (reference sequence). After removal of 1 base from V and 0 bases from J, the junction contained 0 bases not matched to a gene. The CDR3 has 15 amino acids. For the CDR3, the DNA is TGTGCCAGCAGCTTAGGACAGGGTAGCAATCAGCCCCAGCATTTT. Residues: CASSLGQGSNQPQHF.

J is TRBJ2-5 and V is TRBV9, with D tentatively TRBD2 (5 bases). The CDR3 contains 15 residues. The germline V and J ends were trimmed by 0 bases and 0 bases, with 9 bases remaining between them. From germline, CDR1 is SGDLS and CDR2 YYNGEE. As DNA, the CDR3 is TGTGCCAGCAGCGTAGACACGGGGTACCAAGAGACCCAGTACTTC. Encoded protein: CASSVDTGYQETQYF.

The V gene is TRBV7-2, the J gene TRBJ1-2; the D is unclear. The CDR3 loop spans 14 amino acids. CDR1 and CDR2 from the germline V gene are SGHTA and FQGNSA. V was trimmed by 5 bases and J by 2 bases, leaving 12 bases between them. The CDR3 spells CASSPQLSNYGYTF. CDR3 DNA sequence: TGTGCCAGCAGCCCACAGCTTTCAAACTATGGCTACACCTTC.

The chain couples TRBV6-2 or TRBV6-3 to TRBJ1-6; 7 bases align to TRBD1. J lost 4 bases, V lost 2 bases, and 8 bases had no gene match. Germline loops: CDR1 MNHEY, CDR2 SVGEGT. The CDR3 is 17 amino acids. The CDR3, as DNA: TGTGCCAGCAGTTACCAGCCATGGACAGGTTATAATTCACCCCTCCACTTT. It codes for CASSYQPWTGYNSPLHF.